This TCR beta chain originates from a study of blood T cell repertoires in COVID-19 (TCRdb year 2020). About the full investigation: Samples covering the acute and convalescent phases of COVID-19 were provided by collaborators in the United States, Italy and Spain. The material from the prospective study consisted of cDNA or gDNA derived from T cells, B-cell-depleted T cells, or PBMCs. Deeply sampled blood TCRbeta repertoires from subjects exposed to, actively infected with, or recovered from COVID-19 were included in the dataset. The repertoires were made available in a free public database intended to serve as a resource for research on the immune response to SARS-CoV-2. The samples were drawn from the first 160 participants of the ongoing ImmuneRACE study and from 950 to 1,500 subjects provided by 6 global collaborators. Nearly every sample came with metadata listing a de-identified subject ID, COVID-19 status, age in years and sex. Where HLA class I and class II types were available, the types were taken from metadata supplied by the sample provider, not from assay-based typing. The research as a whole found: Clinical and demographic metadata were provided uncurated, with the amount varying by source and participant.

The immunoSEQ Assay, a bias-controlled multiplex PCR, was used to amplify TCRbeta CDR3 regions from genomic DNA. Processing in the source paper ran as follows. Within the assay, amplification of reference gene primers was used to estimate how many nucleated cells each sample contained. Sequence reads were collapsed and filtered to measure the absolute abundance of every unique TCRbeta CDR3 rearrangement. For each sample, productive Simpson clonality was calculated as the square root of Simpson's diversity index across productive rearrangements. Entries here come from immuneACCESS through TCRdb and include only in-frame sequences with V and J called. Some clones fail to appear in such tables; in the studies checked, an unresolved V gene covers under half of the shortfall, and the cause of the remainder is unknown. V, J and clone size are taken as reported in that table, and D and trimming were inferred from the DNA itself. The sample profile shows about half a million clones; roughly 88% of them were found once. 3.2% of the sample lies in the top ten.

Comment on this clone: It has no known antigen specificity. Base qualities are not provided; no much larger clone lies one nucleotide away.

Each collaborating institution followed its own protocols to collect whole blood in K2EDTA tubes. Collaborator samples were shipped for TCRbeta analysis as frozen whole blood, isolated PBMCs, or DNA extracted from either sample type. Sequenced material: peripheral blood. This sequence was found in a human donor in a cohort sampled during active COVID-19.

This receptor has the CDR3 CASSQVVNSEAFF. The DNA sequence is TGTGCCAGCAGCCAAGTAGTAAACTCTGAAGCTTTCTTT. Rearrangement joined TRBV14 to TRBJ1-1; too little of a D gene remains to name it. From its cysteine to its phenylalanine, the CDR3 spans 13 amino acids. The entry retains the CDR3 DNA only, 39 bases that are in frame from base 1. From the germline V gene, CDR1 is SGHDN and CDR2 is FVKESK. V is reduced by 1 base and J by 6 bases, leaving a spacing of 9 bases between them.